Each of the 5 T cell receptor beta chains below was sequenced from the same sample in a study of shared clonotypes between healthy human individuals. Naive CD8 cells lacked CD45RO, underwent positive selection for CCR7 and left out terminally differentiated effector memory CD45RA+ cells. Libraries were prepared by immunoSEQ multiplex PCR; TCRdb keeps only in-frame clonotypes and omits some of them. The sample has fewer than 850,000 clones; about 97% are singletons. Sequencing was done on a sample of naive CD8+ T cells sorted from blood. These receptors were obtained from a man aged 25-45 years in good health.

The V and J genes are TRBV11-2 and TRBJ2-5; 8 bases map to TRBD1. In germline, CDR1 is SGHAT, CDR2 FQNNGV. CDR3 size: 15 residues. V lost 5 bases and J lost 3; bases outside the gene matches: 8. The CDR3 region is CASSQRTGIKETQYF. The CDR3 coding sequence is TGTGCCAGCAGCCAACGGACAGGGATTAAAGAGACCCAGTACTTC.

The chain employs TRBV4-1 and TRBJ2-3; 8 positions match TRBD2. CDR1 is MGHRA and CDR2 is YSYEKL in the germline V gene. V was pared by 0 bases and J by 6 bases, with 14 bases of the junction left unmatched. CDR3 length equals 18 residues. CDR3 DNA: TGCGCCAGCAGCCAAGATAGGTCGCACGAGCGGGAGCCGGATACGCAGTATTTT. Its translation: CASSQDRSHEREPDTQYF.

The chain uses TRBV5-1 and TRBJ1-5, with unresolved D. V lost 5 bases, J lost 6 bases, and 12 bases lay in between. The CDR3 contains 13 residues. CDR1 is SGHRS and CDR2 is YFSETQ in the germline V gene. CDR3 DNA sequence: TGCGCCAGCAGTCCTGAGGAGGGTCAGCCCCAGCATTTT. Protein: CASSPEEGQPQHF.

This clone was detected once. CDR3 sequence (DNA): TGTGCCAGCGCTGACCCCCGGGGGCAGGAGCGTTCCTACGAGCAGTACTTC. It specifies CASADPRGQERSYEQYF. V gene TRBV2 combines with J gene TRBJ2-7; D is tentatively TRBD1 or TRBD2 (6 bases each). Germline CDR1 reads SNHLY; CDR2 reads FYNNEI. The CDR3 has 17 residues. Trimming removed 8 bases at V and 1 base at J, with 24 bases between.

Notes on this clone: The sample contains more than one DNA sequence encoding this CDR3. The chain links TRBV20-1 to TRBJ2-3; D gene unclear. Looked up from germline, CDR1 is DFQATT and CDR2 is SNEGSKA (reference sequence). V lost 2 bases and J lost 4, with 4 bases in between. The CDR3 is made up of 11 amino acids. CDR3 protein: CSARLADTQYF. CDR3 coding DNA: TGCAGTGCTAGACTAGCAGATACGCAGTATTTT.